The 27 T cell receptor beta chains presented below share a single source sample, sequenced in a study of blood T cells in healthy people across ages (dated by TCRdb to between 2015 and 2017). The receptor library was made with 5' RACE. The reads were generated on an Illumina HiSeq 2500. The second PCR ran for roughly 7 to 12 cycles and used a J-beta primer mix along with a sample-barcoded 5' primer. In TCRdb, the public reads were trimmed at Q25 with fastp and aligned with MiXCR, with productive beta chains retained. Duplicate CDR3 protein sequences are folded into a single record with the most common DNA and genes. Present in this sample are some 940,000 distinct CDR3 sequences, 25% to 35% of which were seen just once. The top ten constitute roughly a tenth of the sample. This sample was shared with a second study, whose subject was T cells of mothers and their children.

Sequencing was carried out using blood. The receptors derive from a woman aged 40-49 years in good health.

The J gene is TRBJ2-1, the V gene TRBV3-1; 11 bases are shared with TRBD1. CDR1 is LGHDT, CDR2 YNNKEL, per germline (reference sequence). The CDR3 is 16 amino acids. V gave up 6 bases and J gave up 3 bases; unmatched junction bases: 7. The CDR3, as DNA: TGTGCCAGCAGAGACGCCGGGACAGGGGGCTACAATGAGCAGTTCTTC. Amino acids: CASRDAGTGGYNEQFF.

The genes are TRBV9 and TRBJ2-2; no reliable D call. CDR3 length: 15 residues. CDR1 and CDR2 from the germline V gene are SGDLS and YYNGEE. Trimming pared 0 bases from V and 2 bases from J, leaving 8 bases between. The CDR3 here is CASSVVDSNTGELFF. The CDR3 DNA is TGTGCCAGCAGCGTAGTAGACTCCAACACCGGGGAGCTGTTTTTT.

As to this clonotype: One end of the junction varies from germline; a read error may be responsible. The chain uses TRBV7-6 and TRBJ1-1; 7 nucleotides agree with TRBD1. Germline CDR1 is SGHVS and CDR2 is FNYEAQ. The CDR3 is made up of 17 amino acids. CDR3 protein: CASSLAMGDSQNTKAFF. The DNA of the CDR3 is TGTGCCAGCAGCTTAGCCATGGGGGACAGTCAGAACACTAAAGCTTTCTTT.

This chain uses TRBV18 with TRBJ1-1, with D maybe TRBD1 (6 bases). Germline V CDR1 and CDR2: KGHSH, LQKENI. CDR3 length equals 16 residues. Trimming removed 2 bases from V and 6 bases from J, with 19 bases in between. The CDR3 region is CASSPAGAGGASEAFF. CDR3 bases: TGTGCCAGCTCACCAGCCGGGGCGGGGGGGGCCTCTGAAGCTTTCTTT.

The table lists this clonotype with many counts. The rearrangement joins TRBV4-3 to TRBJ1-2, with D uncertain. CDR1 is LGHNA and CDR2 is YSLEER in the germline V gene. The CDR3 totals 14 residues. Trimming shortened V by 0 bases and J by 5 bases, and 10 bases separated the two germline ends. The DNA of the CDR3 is TGCGCCAGCAGCCAAGAGTCAGACGAGTATGGCTACACCTTC. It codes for CASSQESDEYGYTF.

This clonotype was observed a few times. The CDR3 nucleotides read TGTGCCAGCAGCCCCGGACAGATACCGGCTAATGAAAAACTGTTTTTT. Translated, it gives CASSPGQIPANEKLFF. V gene TRBV9 combines with J gene TRBJ1-4, with D perhaps matching TRBD1 (6 bases). The CDR3 loop spans 16 amino acids. The germline CDR1 and CDR2 sequences are SGDLS and YYNGEE. The V and J ends lost 4 bases and 3 bases respectively, with 16 bases between them.

CDR3 coding DNA: TGCGCCAGCAGCCGCCCACCCCGCACAGATACGCAGTATTTT. Encoded protein: CASSRPPRTDTQYF. The chain uses TRBV5-1 and TRBJ2-3, with D uncertain. V was shortened by 4 bases and J by 1 base, with 10 bases between the two germline ends. Germline CDR1 SGHRS, CDR2 YFSETQ. The CDR3 is 14 residues long.

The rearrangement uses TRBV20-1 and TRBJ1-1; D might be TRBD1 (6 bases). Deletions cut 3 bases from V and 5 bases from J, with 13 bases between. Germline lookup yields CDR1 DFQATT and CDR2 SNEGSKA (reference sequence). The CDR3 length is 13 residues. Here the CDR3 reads CSASGGRETEAFF. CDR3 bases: TGCAGTGCTAGTGGGGGGCGCGAGACTGAAGCTTTCTTT.

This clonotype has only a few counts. The CDR3 DNA sequence: TGCGCCAGCAGCTTCCCGGGACGCCATAATGAGCAGTTCTTC. Protein: CASSFPGRHNEQFF. The V gene is TRBV5-1, the J gene TRBJ2-1; D could derive from TRBD1 or TRBD2 (5 bases each). V was trimmed by 2 bases and J by 7 bases, leaving 13 bases between them. The germline V gene encodes CDR1 SGHRS and CDR2 YFSETQ. The CDR3 is 14 amino acids.

This CDR3 reads CASSESGTGPQETQYF. As DNA, the CDR3 is TGTGCCAGCAGTGAGTCGGGGACAGGACCTCAAGAGACCCAGTACTTC. The chain carries TRBV2 and TRBJ2-5; 8 bases match TRBD1. CDR1 and CDR2 from the germline V gene are SNHLY and FYNNEI. The V gene end was trimmed by 3 bases and the J gene end by 2 bases; junction bases not matched to a gene: 8. This CDR3 contains 16 residues.

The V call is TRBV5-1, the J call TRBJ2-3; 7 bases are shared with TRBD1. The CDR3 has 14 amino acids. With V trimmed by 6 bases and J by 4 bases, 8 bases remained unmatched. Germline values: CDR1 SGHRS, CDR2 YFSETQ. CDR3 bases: TGCGCCAGCAACCGGGACAGAGTCGCAGATACGCAGTATTTT. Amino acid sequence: CASNRDRVADTQYF.

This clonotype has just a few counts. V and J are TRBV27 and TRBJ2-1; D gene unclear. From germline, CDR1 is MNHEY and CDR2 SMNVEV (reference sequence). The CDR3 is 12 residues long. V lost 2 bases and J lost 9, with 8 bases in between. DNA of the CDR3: TGTGCCAGCAGTTTAAGGGCAAGTGAGCAGTTCTTC. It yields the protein CASSLRASEQFF.

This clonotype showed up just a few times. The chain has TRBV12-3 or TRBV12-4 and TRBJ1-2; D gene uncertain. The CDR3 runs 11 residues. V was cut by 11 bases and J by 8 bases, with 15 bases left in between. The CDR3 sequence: CAGIGVRGYTF. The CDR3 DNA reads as TGTGCCGGCATCGGGGTACGAGGCTACACCTTC.

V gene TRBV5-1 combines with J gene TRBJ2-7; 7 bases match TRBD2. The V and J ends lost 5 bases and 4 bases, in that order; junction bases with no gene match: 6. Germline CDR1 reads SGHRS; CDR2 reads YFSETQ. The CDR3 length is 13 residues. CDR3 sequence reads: CASSAIGGYEQYF. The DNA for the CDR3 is TGCGCCAGCAGTGCTATCGGGGGGTACGAGCAGTACTTC.

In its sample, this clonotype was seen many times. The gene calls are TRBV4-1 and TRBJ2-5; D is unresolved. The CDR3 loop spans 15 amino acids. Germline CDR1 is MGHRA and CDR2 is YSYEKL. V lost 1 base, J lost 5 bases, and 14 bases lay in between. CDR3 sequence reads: CASSQGWNPDETQYF. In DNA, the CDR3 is TGCGCCAGCAGCCAAGGATGGAACCCAGATGAGACCCAGTACTTC.

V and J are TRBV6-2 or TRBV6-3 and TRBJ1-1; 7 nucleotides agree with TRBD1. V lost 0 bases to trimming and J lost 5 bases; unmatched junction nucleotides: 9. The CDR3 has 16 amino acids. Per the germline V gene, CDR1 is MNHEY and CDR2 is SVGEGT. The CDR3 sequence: CASSYSKGGLKTEAFF. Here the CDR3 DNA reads TGTGCCAGCAGTTACTCGAAAGGGGGCTTAAAAACTGAAGCTTTCTTT.

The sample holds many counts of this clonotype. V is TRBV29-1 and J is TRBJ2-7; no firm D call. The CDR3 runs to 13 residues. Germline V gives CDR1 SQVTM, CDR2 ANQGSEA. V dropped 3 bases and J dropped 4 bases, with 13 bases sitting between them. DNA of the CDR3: TGCAGCGTTGAGGATCGTGGAACATACGAGCAGTACTTC. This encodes CSVEDRGTYEQYF.

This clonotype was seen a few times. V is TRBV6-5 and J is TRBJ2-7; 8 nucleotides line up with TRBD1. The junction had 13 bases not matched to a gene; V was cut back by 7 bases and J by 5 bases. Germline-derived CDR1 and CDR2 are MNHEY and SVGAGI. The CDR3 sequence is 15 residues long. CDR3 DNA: TGTGCCAGCACCGAAGTAGGACAGGGAAAGAACGAGCAGTACTTC. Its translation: CASTEVGQGKNEQYF.

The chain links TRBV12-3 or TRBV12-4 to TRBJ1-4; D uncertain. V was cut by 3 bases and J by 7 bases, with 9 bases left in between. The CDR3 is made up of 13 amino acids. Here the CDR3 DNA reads TGTGCCAGCAGTTTCGAGACTGGTGAAAAACTGTTTTTT. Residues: CASSFETGEKLFF.

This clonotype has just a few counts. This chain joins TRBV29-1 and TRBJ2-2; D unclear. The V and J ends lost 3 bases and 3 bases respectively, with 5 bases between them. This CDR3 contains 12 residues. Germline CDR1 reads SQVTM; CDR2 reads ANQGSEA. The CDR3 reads CSVDWDTGELFF. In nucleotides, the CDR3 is TGCAGCGTTGACTGGGACACCGGGGAGCTGTTTTTT.

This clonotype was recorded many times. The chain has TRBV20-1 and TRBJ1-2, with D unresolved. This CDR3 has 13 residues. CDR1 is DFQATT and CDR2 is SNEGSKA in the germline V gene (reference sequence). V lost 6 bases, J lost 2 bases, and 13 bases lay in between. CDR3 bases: TGCAGTGCCGAGGTGGGATACAACTATGGCTACACCTTC. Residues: CSAEVGYNYGYTF.

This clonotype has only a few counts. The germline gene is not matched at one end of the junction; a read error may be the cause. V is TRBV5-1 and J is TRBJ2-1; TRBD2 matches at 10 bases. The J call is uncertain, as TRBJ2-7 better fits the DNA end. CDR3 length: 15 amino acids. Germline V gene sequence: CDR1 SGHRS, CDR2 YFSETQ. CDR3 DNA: TGTGCTAGCAGCTTGAGGGCTAGCGGGGGCAATGAGCAGTACTTC. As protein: CASSLRASGGNEQYF.

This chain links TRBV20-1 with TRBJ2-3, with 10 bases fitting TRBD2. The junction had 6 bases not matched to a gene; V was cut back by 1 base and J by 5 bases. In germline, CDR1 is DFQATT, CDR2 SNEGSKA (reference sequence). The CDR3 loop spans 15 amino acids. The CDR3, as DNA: TGCAGTGCTAGAGCAGCGGGGGGGCGGTTAGATACGCAGTATTTT. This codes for CSARAAGGRLDTQYF.

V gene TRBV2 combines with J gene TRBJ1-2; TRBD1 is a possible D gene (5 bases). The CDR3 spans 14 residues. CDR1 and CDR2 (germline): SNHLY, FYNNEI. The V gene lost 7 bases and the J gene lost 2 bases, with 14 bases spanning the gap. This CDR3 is CASTVERGNYGYTF. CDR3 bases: TGTGCCAGCACCGTGGAACGGGGGAACTATGGCTACACCTTC.

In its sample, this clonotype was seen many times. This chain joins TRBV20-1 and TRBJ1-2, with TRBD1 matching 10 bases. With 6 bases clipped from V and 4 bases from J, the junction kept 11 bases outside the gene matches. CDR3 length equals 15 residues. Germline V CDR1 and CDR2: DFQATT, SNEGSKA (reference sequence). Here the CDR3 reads CSATNIRDRGYGYTF. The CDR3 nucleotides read TGCAGTGCCACCAATATCCGGGACAGGGGCTATGGCTACACCTTC.

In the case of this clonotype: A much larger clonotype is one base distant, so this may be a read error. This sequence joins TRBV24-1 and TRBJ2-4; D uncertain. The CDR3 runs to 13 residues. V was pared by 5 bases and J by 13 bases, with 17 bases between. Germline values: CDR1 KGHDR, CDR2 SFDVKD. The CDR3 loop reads CATSGPPGAEQYF. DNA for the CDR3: TGTGCCACCAGTGGTCCACCGGGCGCGGAGCAGTACTTC.

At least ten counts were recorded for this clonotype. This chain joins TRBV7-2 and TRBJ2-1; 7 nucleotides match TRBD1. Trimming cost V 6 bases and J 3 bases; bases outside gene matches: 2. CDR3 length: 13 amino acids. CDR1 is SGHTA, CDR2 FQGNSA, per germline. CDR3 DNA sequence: TGTGCCAGCAGAAGGACAGGCTACAATGAGCAGTTCTTC. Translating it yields CASRRTGYNEQFF.